Detailed here is one TCR beta chain. The data stem from a study of T cells expressing NK-cell markers. TCRdb reprocessed the 5' RACE reads, with one entry per CDR3 protein and no DNA. Its listing shows 550,000 or so distinct CDR3 sequences. Sequencing used blood T cells: a sorted CD56 or NKG2C T cell subset, CD4+ or CD8+ T cells, or bulk PBMC T cells (not recorded which). The receptor's source is a man between 18 and 35 years old in good health.

CDR3 amino acids: CSVEGRTGGGKDTQYF. J is TRBJ2-3 and V is TRBV29-1; TCRdb names TRBD1, which stays unverified in the absence of DNA. Germline CDR1 reads SQVTM; CDR2 reads ANQGSEA. The CDR3 totals 16 residues.